The clone carrying this T cell receptor beta chain has a handful of counts. Its specificity is not known. Per the germline V gene, CDR1 is PRHDT and CDR2 is FYEKMQ (reference sequence). The V segment lost 8 bases and the J segment 4 bases; nucleotides outside the gene matches: 18. The CDR3 loop spans 17 amino acids. The sample belongs to a study of T cells in Graves' hyperthyroidism and ophthalmopathy. Findings and caveats of the study: The blood repertoire included most of the expanded thyroid clonotypes above 0.001. The model made its ophthalmopathy prediction, and onset followed a median roughly 6.5 months later.

The investigators amplified TCR beta CDR3 regions from RNA transcripts. Researchers ran a first-round RT-PCR on the TCR CDR3 using the HTBI primer set. In TCRdb, the multiplex PCR reads were re-called with MiXCR into one record per CDR3 protein. The repertoire holds around 690,000 distinct CDR3 sequences, with roughly 20% as singletons. Patients affected by ophthalmopathy presented a Clinical Activity Score of at least 3, a NOSPECS grade of at least 4, and disease duration below 3 months. PBMCs came from more than 8.5 ml fresh peripheral blood. This sequence joins TRBV13 and TRBJ2-7; TRBD2 aligns across 9 bases. Source material: blood. This clonotype was obtained from a young man with Graves' ophthalmopathy. CDR3 protein: CASGSAGGRGEIYEQYF. DNA of the CDR3: TGTGCCAGCGGTTCAGCGGGAGGAAGAGGGGAGATTTACGAGCAGTACTTC.